What follows is one T cell receptor beta chain and its context. Its antigen remains unidentified. The DNA is left out, because the CDR3 cannot be placed on it with certainty; the CDR3 is given as TCRdb lists it. The source of the sample is a study of cytomegalovirus exposure and HLA in healthy donors. The study's findings and limits: Most subjects had HLA-A and HLA-B alleles reportedly predicted accurately by TCR beta sequences. As a later analysis revealed, the rate of TCR association differed by HLA locus, with DRB1 most and HLA-C fewest. Some TCR beta chains (roughly 160 of them) were listed as cytomegalovirus-associated.

The CDR3 contains 13 residues when both ends are counted. Germline V gene data show CDR1 as MDHEN and CDR2 as SYDVKM. Vbeta (60) and Jbeta (13) primers were used in the PCR. Using immunoSEQ multiplex PCR, the repertoire was profiled, and TCRdb retains in-frame clones only, with some absent. The data show 160,000 or so clones, less than 80% seen once. Healthy bone marrow donors made up the donors. V is TRBV28 and J is TRBJ1-4; the table's D call of TRBD1 was not tested on the DNA. Sequenced sample: PBMCs. The clonotype originates from a man aged 40-55 years in good health and CMV-seronegative. The CDR3 here is CASSLVGTGTYFF.